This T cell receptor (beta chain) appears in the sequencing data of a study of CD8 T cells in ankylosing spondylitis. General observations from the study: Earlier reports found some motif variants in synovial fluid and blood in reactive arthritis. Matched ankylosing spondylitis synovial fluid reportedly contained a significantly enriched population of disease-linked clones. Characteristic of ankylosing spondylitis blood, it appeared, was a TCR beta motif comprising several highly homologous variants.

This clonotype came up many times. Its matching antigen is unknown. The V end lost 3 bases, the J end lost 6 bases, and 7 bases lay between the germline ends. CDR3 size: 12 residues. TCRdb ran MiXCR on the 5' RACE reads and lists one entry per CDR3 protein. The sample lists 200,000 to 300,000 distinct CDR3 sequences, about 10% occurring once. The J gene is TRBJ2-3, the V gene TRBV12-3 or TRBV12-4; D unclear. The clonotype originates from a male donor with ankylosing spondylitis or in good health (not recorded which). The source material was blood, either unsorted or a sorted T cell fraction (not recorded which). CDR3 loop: CASSLSVDTQYF. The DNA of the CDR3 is TGTGCCAGCAGTTTGAGCGTCGATACGCAGTATTTT.